The rows below give T cell receptor beta chains drawn from one sample of a study of CD8+CD57+ T cells in acquired aplastic anemia. One entry per CDR3 protein, called by TCRdb with MiXCR from the reads. The table has 150,000 or so distinct CDR3 sequences, around half seen once. The specimen sequenced was sorted CD4+, CD8+, or CD8+CD57+ T cells (not recorded which) from PBMCs. These receptor sequences come from a human donor with aplastic anemia. CDR3s include the opening cysteine and the closing phenylalanine or tryptophan. The order of the fields is J gene, V gene, D gene, clone size, CDR3 length, CDR3 protein, CDR3 DNA. The D gene is left open where the match is weak. Not every row has a clone size; where given, it reads once, few, many or a size class.

TRBJ1-3	TRBV7-9	NA	NA	12	CASSFLGNTIYF	TGTGCCAGCAGTTTCCTTGGAAACACCATATATTTT
TRBJ2-5	TRBV7-2	TRBD2	many	16	CASNPGSSGGKETQYF	TGTGCCAGCAACCCAGGGAGTAGCGGGGGGAAAGAGACCCAGTACTTC
TRBJ1-4	TRBV12-3/TRBV12-4	NA	many	14	CASSVSGTHEKLFF	TGTGCCAGCAGTGTTTCCGGGACTCATGAAAAACTGTTTTTT
TRBJ1-5	TRBV5-1	TRBD1	many	15	CASSLGTGGNQPQHF	TGTGCCAGCAGTCTCGGGACAGGGGGCAATCAGCCCCAGCATTTT
TRBJ2-3	TRBV11-1	TRBD1	NA	15	CASSRRTGSGDTQYF	TGTGCCAGCAGCAGAAGGACAGGAAGTGGAGATACGCAGTATTTT
TRBJ1-6	TRBV11-1	NA	few	16	CASSLEGRFSNSPLHF	TGTGCCAGCAGCTTAGAAGGGCGTTTCAGTAATTCACCCCTCCACTTT
TRBJ1-6	TRBV19	TRBD1	NA	16	CASSTYGQGPKSPLHF	TGTGCCAGTAGTACCTACGGACAGGGTCCGAAATCACCCCTCCACTTT
TRBJ1-5	TRBV19	NA	few	15	CASSMVTGGNQPQHF	TGTGCCAGTAGTATGGTGACGGGTGGCAATCAGCCCCAGCATTTT
TRBJ2-5	TRBV20-1	TRBD2	NA	14	CSARGLAGWETQYF	TGCAGTGCTAGAGGGCTAGCGGGGTGGGAGACCCAGTACTTC
TRBJ1-2	TRBV28	NA	NA	12	CASTLGGWGYTF	TGTGCCAGCACCTTGGGGGGATGGGGCTACACCTTC
TRBJ2-5	TRBV29-1	TRBD1	few	13	CSLDGTAQETQYF	TGCAGCTTGGACGGGACAGCTCAAGAGACCCAGTACTTC
TRBJ2-1	TRBV25-1	TRBD2	NA	15	CASRGTSGNYNEQFF	TGTGCCAGCAGGGGGACTAGCGGGAACTACAATGAGCAGTTCTTC
TRBJ1-1	TRBV10-1	NA	NA	13	CASSEGFSPEAFF	TGCGCCAGCAGTGAGGGCTTTTCCCCTGAAGCTTTCTTT
TRBJ2-1	TRBV24-1	TRBD2	many	15	CATSDRLAGVVEQFF	TGTGCCACCAGTGATCGCCTAGCGGGAGTTGTTGAGCAGTTCTTC
TRBJ1-2	TRBV6-4	TRBD1	NA	13	CASSETGGYGHTF	TGTGCCAGCAGTGAAACAGGGGGCTATGGCCATACCTTC
TRBJ1-2	TRBV2	NA	many	12	CASRLGSYGYTF	TGTGCCAGCAGGCTTGGGTCATATGGCTACACCTTC
TRBJ2-7	TRBV7-6	TRBD1	NA	15	CASSLAGTGYYEQYF	TGTGCCAGCAGCTTAGCGGGGACAGGGTACTACGAGCAGTACTTC
TRBJ2-3	TRBV5-1	TRBD2	NA	16	CASSLAPSGGTDTQYF	TGCGCCAGCAGCTTGGCGCCTAGCGGGGGGACAGATACGCAGTATTTT
TRBJ1-1	TRBV9	NA	NA	13	CASNQLSRPGPRF	TGTGCCAGCAACCAACTATCCCGACCGGGACCACGATTT
TRBJ2-2	TRBV20-1	NA	many	15	CSAVRASENTGELFF	TGCAGTGCTGTAAGGGCTAGCGAGAACACCGGGGAGCTGTTTTTT
TRBJ2-1	TRBV19	NA	many	14	CASSIDREVNEQFF	TGTGCCAGTAGTATAGACCGGGAAGTCAATGAGCAGTTCTTC
TRBJ1-4	TRBV19	TRBD1	NA	15	CASSIMRDSGEKLFF	TGTGCCAGTAGTATAATGCGGGACAGCGGCGAAAAACTGTTTTTT
TRBJ2-1	TRBV6-5	TRBD2	few	15	CASSSWASGYNEQFF	TGTGCCAGCAGTTCGTGGGCTAGCGGTTACAATGAGCAGTTCTTC
TRBJ1-2	TRBV25-1	NA	NA	9	CASCRGYTF	TGTGCCAGCTGCAGGGGCTACACCTTC
TRBJ2-1	TRBV20-1	TRBD1	many	15	CSATGPGQGENEQFF	TGCAGTGCTACGGGACCGGGACAGGGCGAAAATGAGCAGTTCTTC
TRBJ1-1	TRBV19	TRBD1	many	15	CASRAGDSGSTEAFF	TGTGCCAGCCGTGCCGGGGACAGCGGGAGCACTGAAGCTTTCTTT
TRBJ2-5	TRBV2	TRBD2	many	17	CASRREASGGKSGTQYF	TGTGCCAGCAGACGCGAAGCGAGCGGGGGCAAGAGCGGGACCCAGTACTTC
TRBJ2-3	TRBV6-1	TRBD2	many	15	CASSGLADSTDTQYF	TGTGCCAGCAGTGGACTAGCGGACAGCACAGATACGCAGTATTTT
TRBJ2-1	TRBV7-3	NA	many	15	CASSPTSSSYNEQFF	TGTGCCAGCAGCCCGACATCCAGCTCCTACAATGAGCAGTTCTTC
TRBJ2-2	TRBV5-5	NA	many	14	CASSLEGSTGELFF	TGTGCCAGCAGCTTGGAAGGAAGCACCGGGGAGCTGTTTTTT
TRBJ1-2	TRBV9	TRBD1	few	14	CASSVADRAVGYTF	TGTGCCAGCAGCGTAGCGGACAGGGCGGTGGGCTACACCTTC
TRBJ1-6	TRBV25-1	NA	NA	15	CASSLGGGWGSPLHF	TGTGCCAGCAGCTTAGGCGGGGGATGGGGATCACCCCTCCACTTT
TRBJ2-5	TRBV29-1	TRBD2	NA	13	CSVVRGAQETQYF	TGCAGCGTTGTGCGGGGGGCTCAAGAGACCCAGTACTTC
TRBJ2-1	TRBV10-3	TRBD2	many	15	CAISAGSGGVYEQFF	TGTGCCATCAGTGCGGGGAGCGGGGGGGTTTATGAGCAGTTCTTC
TRBJ2-5	TRBV7-9	TRBD2	NA	16	CASSSPVGGLEETQYF	TGTGCCAGCAGCTCTCCCGTGGGGGGGTTAGAAGAGACCCAGTACTTC
TRBJ1-1	TRBV27	NA	few	17	CASSLDGTRRLNTEAFF	TGTGCCAGCAGTTTGGACGGGACACGCCGATTGAACACTGAAGCTTTCTTT
TRBJ1-5	TRBV20-1	TRBD1	NA	16	CSASQDREFSNQPQHF	TGCAGTGCTAGCCAGGACAGGGAGTTTAGCAATCAGCCCCAGCATTTT
TRBJ2-1	TRBV15	NA	many	15	CATSMVGRIYNEQFF	TGTGCCACCAGCATGGTCGGACGCATTTACAATGAGCAGTTCTTC
TRBJ1-1	TRBV2	TRBD1	many	13	CASNYRGNTEAFF	TGTGCCAGCAACTACAGGGGAAACACTGAAGCTTTCTTT
TRBJ2-2	TRBV29-1	TRBD2	NA	13	CSVERGGTGELFF	TGCAGCGTTGAGCGCGGGGGGACCGGGGAGCTGTTTTTT
TRBJ2-5	TRBV11-1	TRBD2	NA	17	CASSLVVGSGTQETQYF	TGTGCCAGCAGCTTAGTTGTAGGTAGCGGGACCCAAGAGACCCAGTACTTC
TRBJ2-1	TRBV5-1	TRBD2	many	16	CASSLAGTSAYNEQFF	TGCGCCAGCAGCTTGGCCGGGACTAGCGCGTACAATGAGCAGTTCTTC
TRBJ1-6	TRBV28	NA	once	19	CASRLEGGAAYYDNSPLHF	TGTGCCAGCAGGCTAGAGGGGGGGGCGGCCTATTATGATAATTCACCCCTCCACTTT
TRBJ2-1	TRBV29-1	TRBD2	many	16	CSVEAGTSGSVNEQFF	TGCAGCGTTGAAGCCGGGACTAGCGGGAGTGTGAATGAGCAGTTCTTC
TRBJ1-2	TRBV19	NA	NA	13	CASRKPTGPGYTF	TGTGCCAGCCGTAAACCGACAGGACCTGGCTACACCTTC
TRBJ2-3	TRBV20-1	TRBD2	many	17	CSARKPLAGGFTDTQYF	TGCAGTGCTAGAAAACCACTAGCGGGAGGCTTCACAGATACGCAGTATTTT
TRBJ2-5	TRBV5-6	NA	NA	12	CASSFWEETQYF	TGTGCCAGCAGCTTCTGGGAAGAGACCCAGTACTTC
TRBJ2-1	TRBV2	NA	NA	12	CASSAMIKGKFF	TGTGCCAGCAGTGCAATGATTAAGGGCAAGTTCTTC
TRBJ2-2	TRBV25-1	TRBD1	few	15	CATLAGTANTGELFF	TGTGCCACCCTGGCCGGGACAGCGAACACCGGGGAGCTGTTTTTT
TRBJ2-7	TRBV9	NA	NA	14	CASSVGQGNYEQYF	TGTGCCAGCAGCGTCGGCCAGGGTAATTACGAGCAGTACTTC
TRBJ2-5	TRBV20-1	TRBD1	once	14	CSASSGQGQETQYF	TGCAGTGCTAGCTCGGGACAGGGTCAAGAGACCCAGTACTTC
TRBJ2-3	TRBV10-3	NA	many	13	CAIGTRSTDTQYF	TGTGCCATCGGCACTAGAAGCACAGATACGCAGTATTTT
TRBJ1-6	TRBV12-3/TRBV12-4	NA	NA	14	CASTLQGRNSPLHF	TGTGCCAGCACCCTGCAGGGAAGGAATTCACCCCTCCACTTT